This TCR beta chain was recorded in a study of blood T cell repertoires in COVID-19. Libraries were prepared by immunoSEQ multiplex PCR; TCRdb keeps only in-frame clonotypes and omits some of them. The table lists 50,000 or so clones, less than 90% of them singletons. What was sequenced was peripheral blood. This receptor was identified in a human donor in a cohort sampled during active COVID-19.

The CDR3 nucleotides read TGTGCCAGCAGCCATCCTCAGACTAGCGGGGGTTTCCGTGACTACGAGCAGTACTTC. This codes for CASSHPQTSGGFRDYEQYF. The chain employs TRBV3-1 (or the pseudogene TRBV3-2) and TRBJ2-7, with 12 nucleotides matching TRBD2. The V gene end was trimmed by 3 bases and the J gene end by 3 bases; junction bases not matched to a gene: 15. CDR1 is LGHDT, CDR2 YNNKEL, per germline (reference sequence). The CDR3 covers 19 residues.